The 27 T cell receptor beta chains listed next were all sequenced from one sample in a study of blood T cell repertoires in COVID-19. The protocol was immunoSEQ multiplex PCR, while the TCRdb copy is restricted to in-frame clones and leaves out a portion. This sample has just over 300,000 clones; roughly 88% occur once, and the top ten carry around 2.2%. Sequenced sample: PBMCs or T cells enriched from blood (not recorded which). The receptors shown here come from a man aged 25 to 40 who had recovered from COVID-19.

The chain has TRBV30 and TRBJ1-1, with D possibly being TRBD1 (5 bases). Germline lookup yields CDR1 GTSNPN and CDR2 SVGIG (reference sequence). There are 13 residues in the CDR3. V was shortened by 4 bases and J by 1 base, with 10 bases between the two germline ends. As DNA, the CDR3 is TGTGCCTGGAATTTCCAGGGGAACACTGAAGCTTTCTTT. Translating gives CAWNFQGNTEAFF. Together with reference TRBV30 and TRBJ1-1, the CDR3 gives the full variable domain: SQTIHQWPATLVQPVGSPLSLECTVEGTSNPNLYWYRQAAGRGLQLLFYSVGIGQISSEVPQNLSASRPQDRQFILSSKKLLLSDSGFYLCAWNFQGNTEAFFGQGTRLTVV.

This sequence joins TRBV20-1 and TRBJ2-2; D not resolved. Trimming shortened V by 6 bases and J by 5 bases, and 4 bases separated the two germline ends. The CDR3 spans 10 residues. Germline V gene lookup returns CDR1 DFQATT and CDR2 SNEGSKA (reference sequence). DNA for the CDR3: TGCAGTGCCTTTACCGGGGAGCTGTTTTTT. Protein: CSAFTGELFF.

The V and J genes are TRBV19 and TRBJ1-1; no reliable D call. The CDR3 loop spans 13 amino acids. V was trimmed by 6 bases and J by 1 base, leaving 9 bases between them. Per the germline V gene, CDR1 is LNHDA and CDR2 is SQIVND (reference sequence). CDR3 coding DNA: TGTGCCAGTAGCGTACATCAGAACACTGAAGCTTTCTTT. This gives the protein CASSVHQNTEAFF.

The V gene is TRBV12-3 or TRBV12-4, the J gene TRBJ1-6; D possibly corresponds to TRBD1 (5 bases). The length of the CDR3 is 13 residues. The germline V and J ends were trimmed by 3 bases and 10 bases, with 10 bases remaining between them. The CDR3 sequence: CASSFGQVSPLHF. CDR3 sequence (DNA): TGTGCCAGCAGTTTCGGACAAGTATCACCCCTCCACTTT.

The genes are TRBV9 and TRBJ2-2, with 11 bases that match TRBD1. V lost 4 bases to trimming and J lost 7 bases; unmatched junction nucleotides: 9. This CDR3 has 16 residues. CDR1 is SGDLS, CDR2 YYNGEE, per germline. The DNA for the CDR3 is TGTGCCAGCAGCCCCGGGACAGGGGGTTTTATCGGGGAGCTGTTTTTT. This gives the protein CASSPGTGGFIGELFF.

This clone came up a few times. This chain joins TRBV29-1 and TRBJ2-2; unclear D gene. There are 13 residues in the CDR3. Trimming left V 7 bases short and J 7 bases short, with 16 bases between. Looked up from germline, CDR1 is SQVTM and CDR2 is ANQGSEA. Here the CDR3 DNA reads TGCAGCGCCGCAATGAGTGAGGTCGGGGAGCTGTTTTTT. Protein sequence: CSAAMSEVGELFF.

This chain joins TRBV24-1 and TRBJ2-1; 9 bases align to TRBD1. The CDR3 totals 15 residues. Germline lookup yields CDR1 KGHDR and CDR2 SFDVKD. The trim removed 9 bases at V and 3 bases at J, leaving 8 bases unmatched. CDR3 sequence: CATQKKGQGYNEQFF. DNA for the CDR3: TGTGCCACCCAAAAGAAGGGACAGGGCTACAATGAGCAGTTCTTC.

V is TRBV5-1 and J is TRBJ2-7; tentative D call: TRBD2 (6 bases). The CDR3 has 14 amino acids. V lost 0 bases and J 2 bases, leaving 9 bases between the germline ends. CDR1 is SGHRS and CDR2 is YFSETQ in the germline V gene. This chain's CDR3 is CASSLVGGTYEQYF. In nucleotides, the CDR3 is TGCGCCAGCAGCTTGGTGGGCGGGACCTACGAGCAGTACTTC. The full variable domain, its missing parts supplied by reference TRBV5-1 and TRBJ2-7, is KAGVTQTPRYLIKTRGQQVTLSCSPISGHRSVSWYQQTPGQGLQFLFEYFSETQRNKGNFPGRFSGRQFSNSRSEMNVSTLELGDSALYLCASSLVGGTYEQYFGPGTRLTVT.

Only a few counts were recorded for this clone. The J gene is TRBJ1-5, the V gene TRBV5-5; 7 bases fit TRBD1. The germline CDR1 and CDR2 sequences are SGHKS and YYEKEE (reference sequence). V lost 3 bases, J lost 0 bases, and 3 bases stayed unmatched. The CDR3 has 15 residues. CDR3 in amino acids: CASSWGDSSNQPQHF. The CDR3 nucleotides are TGTGCCAGCAGCTGGGGGGACAGTAGCAATCAGCCCCAGCATTTT.

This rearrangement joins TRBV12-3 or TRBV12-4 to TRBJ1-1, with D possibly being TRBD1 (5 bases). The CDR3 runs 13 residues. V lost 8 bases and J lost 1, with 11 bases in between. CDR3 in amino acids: CASGGYQNTEAFF. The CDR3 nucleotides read TGTGCCAGCGGGGGGTACCAGAACACTGAAGCTTTCTTT.

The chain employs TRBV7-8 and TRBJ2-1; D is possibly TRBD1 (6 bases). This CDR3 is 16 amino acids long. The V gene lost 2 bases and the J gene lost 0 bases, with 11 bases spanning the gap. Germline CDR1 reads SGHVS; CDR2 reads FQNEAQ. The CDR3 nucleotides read TGTGCCAGCAGCTTAACAGGGTATTTCTCCTACAATGAGCAGTTCTTC. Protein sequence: CASSLTGYFSYNEQFF.

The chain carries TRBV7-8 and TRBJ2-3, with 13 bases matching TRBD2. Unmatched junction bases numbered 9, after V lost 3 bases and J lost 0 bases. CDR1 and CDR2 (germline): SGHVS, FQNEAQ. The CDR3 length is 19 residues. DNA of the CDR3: TGTGCCAGCAGCTTTAGACTAGCGGGGGGTGGGAGTAGCACAGATACGCAGTATTTT. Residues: CASSFRLAGGGSSTDTQYF.

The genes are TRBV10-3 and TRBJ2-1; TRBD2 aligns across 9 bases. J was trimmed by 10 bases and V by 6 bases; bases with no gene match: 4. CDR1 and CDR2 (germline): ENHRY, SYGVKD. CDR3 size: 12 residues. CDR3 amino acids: CAIRPSGDEQFF. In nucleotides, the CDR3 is TGTGCCATCAGACCTAGCGGGGACGAGCAGTTCTTC.

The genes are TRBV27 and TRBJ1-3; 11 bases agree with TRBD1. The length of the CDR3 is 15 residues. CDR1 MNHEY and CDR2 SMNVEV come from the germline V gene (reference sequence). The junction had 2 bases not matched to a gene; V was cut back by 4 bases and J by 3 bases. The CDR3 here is CASSWGQGGGNTIYF. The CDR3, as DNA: TGTGCCAGCAGTTGGGGACAGGGGGGTGGAAACACCATATATTTT.

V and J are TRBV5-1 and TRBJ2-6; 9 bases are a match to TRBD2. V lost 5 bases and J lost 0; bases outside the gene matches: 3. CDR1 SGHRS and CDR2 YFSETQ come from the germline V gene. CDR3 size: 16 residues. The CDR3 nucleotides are TGCGCCAGCAGAGGCGGGGGGGCCTCTGGGGCCAACGTCCTGACTTTC. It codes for CASRGGGASGANVLTF.

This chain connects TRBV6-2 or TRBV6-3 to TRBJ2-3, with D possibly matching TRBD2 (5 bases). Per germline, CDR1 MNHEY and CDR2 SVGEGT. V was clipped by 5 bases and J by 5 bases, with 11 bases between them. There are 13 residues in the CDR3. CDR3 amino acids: CASSSAEVDTQYF. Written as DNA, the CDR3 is TGTGCCAGCAGTAGTGCGGAGGTAGATACGCAGTATTTT.

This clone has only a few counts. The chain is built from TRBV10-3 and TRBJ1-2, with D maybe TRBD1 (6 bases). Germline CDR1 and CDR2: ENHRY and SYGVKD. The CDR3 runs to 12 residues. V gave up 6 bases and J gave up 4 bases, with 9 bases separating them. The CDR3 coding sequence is TGTGCCATCAGCGAGACAGGCTATGGCTACACCTTC. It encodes CAISETGYGYTF.

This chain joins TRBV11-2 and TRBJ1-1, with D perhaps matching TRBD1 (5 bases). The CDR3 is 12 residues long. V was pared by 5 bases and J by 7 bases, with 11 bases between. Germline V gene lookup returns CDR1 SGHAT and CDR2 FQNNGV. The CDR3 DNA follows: TGTGCCAGCAGCCCAGGGTATCTTGAAGCTTTCTTT. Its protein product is CASSPGYLEAFF.

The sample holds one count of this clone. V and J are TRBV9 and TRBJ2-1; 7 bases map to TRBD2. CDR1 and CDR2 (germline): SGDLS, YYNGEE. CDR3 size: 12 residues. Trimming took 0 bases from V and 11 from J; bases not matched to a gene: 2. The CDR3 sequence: CASSVGSGKQFF. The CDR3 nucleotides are TGTGCCAGCAGCGTAGGGAGCGGGAAGCAGTTCTTC.

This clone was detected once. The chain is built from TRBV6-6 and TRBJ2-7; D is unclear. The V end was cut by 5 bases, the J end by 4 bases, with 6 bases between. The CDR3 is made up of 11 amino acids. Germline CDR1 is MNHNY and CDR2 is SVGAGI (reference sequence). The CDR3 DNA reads TGTGCCAGCAGTACGACATACGAGCAGTACTTC. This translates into CASSTTYEQYF.

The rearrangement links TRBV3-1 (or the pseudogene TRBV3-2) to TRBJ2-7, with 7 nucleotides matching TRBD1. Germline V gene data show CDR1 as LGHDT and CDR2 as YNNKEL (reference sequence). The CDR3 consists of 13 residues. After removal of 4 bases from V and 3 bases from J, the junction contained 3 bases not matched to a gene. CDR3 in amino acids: CASSRDRFYEQYF. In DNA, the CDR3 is TGTGCCAGCAGCCGGGACAGATTCTACGAGCAGTACTTC.

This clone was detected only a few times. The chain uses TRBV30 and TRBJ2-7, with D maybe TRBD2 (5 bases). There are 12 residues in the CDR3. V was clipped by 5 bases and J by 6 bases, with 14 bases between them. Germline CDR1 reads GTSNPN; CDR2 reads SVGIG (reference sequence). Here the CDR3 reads CAWGSSRFEQYF. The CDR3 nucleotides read TGTGCCTGGGGGAGCTCCCGTTTCGAGCAGTACTTC.

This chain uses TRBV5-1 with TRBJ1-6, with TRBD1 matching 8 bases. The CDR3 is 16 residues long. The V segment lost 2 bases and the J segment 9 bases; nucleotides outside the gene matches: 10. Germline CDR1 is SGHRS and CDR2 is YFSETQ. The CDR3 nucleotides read TGCGCCAGCAGCTTTAACCAGGGGGCTACGAGTTCACCCCTCCACTTT. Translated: CASSFNQGATSSPLHF. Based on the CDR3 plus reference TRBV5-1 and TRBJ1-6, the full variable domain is KAGVTQTPRYLIKTRGQQVTLSCSPISGHRSVSWYQQTPGQGLQFLFEYFSETQRNKGNFPGRFSGRQFSNSRSEMNVSTLELGDSALYLCASSFNQGATSSPLHFGNGTRLTVT.

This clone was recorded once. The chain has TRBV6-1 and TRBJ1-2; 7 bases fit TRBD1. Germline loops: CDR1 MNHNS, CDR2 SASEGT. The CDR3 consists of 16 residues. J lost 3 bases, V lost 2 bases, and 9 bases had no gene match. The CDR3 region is CASSERLRDSHYGYTF. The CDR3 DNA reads TGTGCCAGCAGTGAACGACTCCGGGACAGCCACTATGGCTACACCTTC.

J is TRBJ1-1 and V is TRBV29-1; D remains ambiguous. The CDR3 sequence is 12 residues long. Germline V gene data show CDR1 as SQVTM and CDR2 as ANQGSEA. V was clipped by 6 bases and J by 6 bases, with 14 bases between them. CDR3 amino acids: CSVATQVAEAFF. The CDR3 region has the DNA TGCAGCGTGGCGACCCAGGTCGCTGAAGCTTTCTTT.

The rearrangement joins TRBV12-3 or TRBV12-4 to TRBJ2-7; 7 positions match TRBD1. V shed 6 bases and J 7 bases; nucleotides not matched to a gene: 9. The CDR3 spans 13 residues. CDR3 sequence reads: CASRDETGREQYF. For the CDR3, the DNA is TGTGCCAGCAGGGACGAGACAGGGCGTGAGCAGTACTTC.

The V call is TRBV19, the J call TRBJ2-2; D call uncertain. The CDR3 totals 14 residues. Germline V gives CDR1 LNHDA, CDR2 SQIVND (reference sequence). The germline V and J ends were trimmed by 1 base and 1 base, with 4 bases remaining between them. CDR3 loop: CASSIGQNTGELFF. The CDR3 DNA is TGTGCCAGTAGTATAGGGCAGAACACCGGGGAGCTGTTTTTT.